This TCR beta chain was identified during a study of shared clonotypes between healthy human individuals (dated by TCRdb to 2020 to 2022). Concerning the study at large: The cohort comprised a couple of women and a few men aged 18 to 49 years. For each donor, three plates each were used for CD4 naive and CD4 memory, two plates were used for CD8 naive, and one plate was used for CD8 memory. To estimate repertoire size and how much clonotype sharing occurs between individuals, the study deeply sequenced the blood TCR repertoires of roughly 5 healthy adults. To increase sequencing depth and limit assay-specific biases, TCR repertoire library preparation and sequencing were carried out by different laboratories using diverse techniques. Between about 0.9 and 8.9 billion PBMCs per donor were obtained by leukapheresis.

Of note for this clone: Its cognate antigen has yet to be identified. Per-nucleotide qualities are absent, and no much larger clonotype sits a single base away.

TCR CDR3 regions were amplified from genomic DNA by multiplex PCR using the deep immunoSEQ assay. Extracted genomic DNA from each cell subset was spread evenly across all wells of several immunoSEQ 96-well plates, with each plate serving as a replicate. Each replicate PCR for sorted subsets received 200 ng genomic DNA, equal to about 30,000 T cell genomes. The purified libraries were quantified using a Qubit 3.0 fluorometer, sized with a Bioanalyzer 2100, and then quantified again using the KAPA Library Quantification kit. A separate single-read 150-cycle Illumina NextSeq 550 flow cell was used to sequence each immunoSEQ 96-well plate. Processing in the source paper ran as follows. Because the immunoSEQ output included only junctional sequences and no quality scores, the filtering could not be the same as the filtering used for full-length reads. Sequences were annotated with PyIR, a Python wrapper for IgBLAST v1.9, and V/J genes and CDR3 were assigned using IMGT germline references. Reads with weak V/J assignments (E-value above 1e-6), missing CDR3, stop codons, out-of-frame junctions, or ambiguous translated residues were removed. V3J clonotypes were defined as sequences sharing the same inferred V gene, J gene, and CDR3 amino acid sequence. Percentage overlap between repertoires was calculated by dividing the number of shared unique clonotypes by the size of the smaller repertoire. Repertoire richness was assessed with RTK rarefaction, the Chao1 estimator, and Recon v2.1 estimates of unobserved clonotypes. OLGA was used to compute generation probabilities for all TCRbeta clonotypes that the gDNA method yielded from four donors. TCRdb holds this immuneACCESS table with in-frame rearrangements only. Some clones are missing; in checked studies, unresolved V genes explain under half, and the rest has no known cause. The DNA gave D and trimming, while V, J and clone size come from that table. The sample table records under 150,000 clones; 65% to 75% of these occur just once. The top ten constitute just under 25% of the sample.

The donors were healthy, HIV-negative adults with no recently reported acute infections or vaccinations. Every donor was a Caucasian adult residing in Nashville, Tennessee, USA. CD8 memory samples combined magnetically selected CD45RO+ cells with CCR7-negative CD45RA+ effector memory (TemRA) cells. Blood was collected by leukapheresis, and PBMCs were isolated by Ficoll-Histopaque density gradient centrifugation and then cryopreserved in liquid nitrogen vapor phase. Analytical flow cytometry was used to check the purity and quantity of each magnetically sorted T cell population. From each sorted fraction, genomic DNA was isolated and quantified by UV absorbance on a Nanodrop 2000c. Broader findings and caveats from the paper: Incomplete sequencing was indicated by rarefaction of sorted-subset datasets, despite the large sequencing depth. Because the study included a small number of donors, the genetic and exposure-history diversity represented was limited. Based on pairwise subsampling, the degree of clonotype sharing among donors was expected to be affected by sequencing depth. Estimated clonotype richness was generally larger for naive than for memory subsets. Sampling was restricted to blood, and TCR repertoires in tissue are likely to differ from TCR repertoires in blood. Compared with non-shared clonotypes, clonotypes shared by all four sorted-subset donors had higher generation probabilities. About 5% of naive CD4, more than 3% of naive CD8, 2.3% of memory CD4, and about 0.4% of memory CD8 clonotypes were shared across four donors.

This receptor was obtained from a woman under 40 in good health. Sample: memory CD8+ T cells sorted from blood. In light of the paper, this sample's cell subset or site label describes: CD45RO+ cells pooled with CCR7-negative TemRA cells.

This receptor has the CDR3 CASSLGGSGNTIYF. The sequenced DNA is TGTGCCAGCAGCTTGGGGGGATCTGGAAACACCATATATTTT. Recombination connected TRBV5-8 to TRBJ1-3, with no confident D gene call. The junction carries 5 bases between V and J, which are trimmed by 0 bases and 1 base respectively. CDR1 and CDR2 were assigned from the germline V gene as SGHTS and YDEGEE. From the cysteine up to the phenylalanine, the CDR3 has a length of 14 residues. The retained sequence is limited to the CDR3, 42 bases, with the frame set at the first base.